This T cell receptor beta chain was identified in a study of blood T cell repertoires in COVID-19. Background on the study: The United States, Italy and Spain provided the acute and convalescent COVID-19 samples.

Seattle patients were enrolled during active infection and followed longitudinally. Assay: immunoSEQ multiplex PCR; the TCRdb copy retains only in-frame clones and omits some. This table holds approximately 290,000 clones, roughly 90% found once. Trimming shortened V by 11 bases and J by 1 base, and 17 bases separated the two germline ends. Germline V gives CDR1 ENHRY, CDR2 SYGVKD. This CDR3 has 14 residues. The chain carries TRBV10-3 and TRBJ2-5; possible D gene TRBD1, 6 bases. Material for sequencing was peripheral blood. The sequence derives from a woman aged 30 to 39 with COVID-19, enrolled during active disease. CDR3 loop: CAVKQGWGQETQYF. The CDR3 DNA is TGTGCCGTCAAACAGGGTTGGGGCCAAGAGACCCAGTACTTC.